The 15 T cell receptor beta chains below all came from one sample that was sequenced in a study of siplizumab effects on memory and regulatory T cells (dated by TCRdb to about 2019). The protocol used for the library was the immunoSEQ multiplex PCR assay. TCRdb obtained this table from immuneACCESS and retained in-frame rearrangements with V and J assigned. These tables miss some clones; where compared with another copy, unresolved V genes account for less than half of the shortfall, and the remainder is unexplained. A total of just over 60,000 clones appear in this sample, about 80% of them only once. The ten largest clones add up to 0.42% of the sample. Sequencing input: memory CD4+ T cells sorted from blood. The cell subset or site label corresponds to: unstimulated CD4+ memory T cells. All receptors come from a human donor in good health.

This chain joins TRBV7-2 and TRBJ2-2; D ambiguous. V was clipped by 7 bases and J by 7 bases, with 10 bases between them. From germline, CDR1 is SGHTA and CDR2 FQGNSA. The CDR3 covers 12 residues. The CDR3 bases are TGTGCCAGCATCCCCCGAGGCGGGGAGCTGTTTTTT. It specifies CASIPRGGELFF.

The rearrangement uses TRBV23-1 and TRBJ2-3; possibly TRBD2 for D (7 bases). TRBV23-1 has ORF status, its function being uncertain. Trimming pared 1 base from V and 3 bases from J, leaving 17 bases between. The CDR3 has 17 amino acids. The CDR3 loop is CASSQYPGGPKTDTQYF. The CDR3 DNA is TGCGCCAGCAGTCAATACCCGGGGGGCCCGAAGACAGATACGCAGTATTTT.

The rearrangement joins TRBV2 to TRBJ1-5; 7 bases match TRBD1. Germline V lookup: CDR1 SNHLY, CDR2 FYNNEI. CDR3 length: 14 amino acids. V lost 10 bases to trimming and J lost 4 bases; unmatched junction nucleotides: 10. This chain's CDR3 is CATSSGDRNQPQHF. The CDR3 region has the DNA TGTGCCACCTCGAGCGGGGACAGAAATCAGCCCCAGCATTTT. The variable domain in full, completed from reference TRBV2 and TRBJ1-5, reads EPEVTQTPSHQVTQMGQEVILRCVPISNHLYFYWYRQILGQKVEFLVSFYNNEISEKSEIFDDQFSVERPDGSNFTLKIRSTKLEDSAMYFCATSSGDRNQPQHFGDGTRLSIL.

The rearrangement joins TRBV7-9 to TRBJ2-7; TRBD1 aligns across 9 bases. The V and J ends lost 3 bases and 6 bases, in that order; junction bases with no gene match: 9. The CDR3 is 15 amino acids. Germline loops: CDR1 SEHNR, CDR2 FQNEAQ (reference sequence). This CDR3 reads CASSFLGDRDGEQYF. The CDR3 coding sequence is TGTGCCAGCAGCTTCCTGGGGGACAGGGATGGCGAGCAGTACTTC. Full variable domain (remainder filled in from reference TRBV7-9 and TRBJ2-7): DTGVSQNPRHKITKRGQNVTFRCDPISEHNRLYWYRQTLGQGPEFLTYFQNEAQLEKSRLLSDRFSAERPKGSFSTLEIQRTEQGDSAMYLCASSFLGDRDGEQYFGPGTRLTVT.

The chain employs TRBV4-3 and TRBJ1-6; D perhaps matches TRBD1 (6 bases). This CDR3 comprises 14 residues. The germline V gene encodes CDR1 LGHNA and CDR2 YSLEER. The V end was cut by 4 bases, the J end by 10 bases, with 14 bases between. Here the CDR3 reads CASSPSGAGSPLHF. The CDR3 bases are TGCGCCAGCAGCCCCTCGGGGGCAGGATCACCCCTCCACTTT.

The V call is TRBV7-9, the J call TRBJ2-5; no definite D call. Trimming removed 7 bases at V and 3 bases at J, with 12 bases between. This CDR3 is 13 amino acids long. The germline CDR1 and CDR2 sequences are SEHNR and FQNEAQ (reference sequence). The CDR3: CASIEVAKETQYF. The CDR3 DNA follows: TGTGCCAGCATCGAAGTGGCTAAAGAGACCCAGTACTTC.

V and J are TRBV5-1 and TRBJ2-3; D uncertain. V was cut by 2 bases and J by 0 bases, with 13 bases left in between. The CDR3 spans 16 residues. Per the germline V gene, CDR1 is SGHRS and CDR2 is YFSETQ. The CDR3 region is CASSFNAASSTDTQYF. CDR3 DNA sequence: TGCGCCAGCAGCTTTAATGCAGCGTCGAGCACAGATACGCAGTATTTT.

This chain uses TRBV6-5 with TRBJ1-5; D call uncertain. V shed 6 bases and J shed 4 bases, with 10 bases lying between them. This CDR3 comprises 13 residues. CDR1 and CDR2 from the germline V gene are MNHEY and SVGAGI. CDR3 sequence (DNA): TGTGCCAGCAGGGGGTCGGTGAATCAGCCCCAGCATTTT. It encodes CASRGSVNQPQHF.

The chain combines TRBV11-2 with TRBJ2-7, with unresolved D. CDR3 length: 13 amino acids. The germline CDR1 and CDR2 sequences are SGHAT and FQNNGV. The V and J ends lost 1 base and 3 bases respectively, with 7 bases between them. This chain's CDR3 is CASSLVDLYEQYF. In DNA form, the CDR3 reads TGTGCCAGCAGCTTAGTGGATCTCTACGAGCAGTACTTC. The full variable domain, with the rest looked up from reference TRBV11-2 and TRBJ2-7, is EAGVAQSPRYKIIEKRQSVAFWCNPISGHATLYWYQQILGQGPKLLIQFQNNGVVDDSQLPKDRFSAERLKGVDSTLKIQPAKLEDSAVYLCASSLVDLYEQYFGPGTRLTVT.

V is TRBV7-9 and J is TRBJ2-2; 7 nucleotides line up with TRBD2. This CDR3 region has 14 residues. The junction had 2 bases not matched to a gene; V was cut back by 1 base and J by 6 bases. In germline, CDR1 is SEHNR, CDR2 FQNEAQ (reference sequence). The CDR3 sequence: CASSLGLAAGELFF. CDR3 DNA: TGTGCCAGCAGCTTAGGACTAGCCGCCGGGGAGCTGTTTTTT.

The chain carries TRBV7-2 and TRBJ1-3; D remains ambiguous. This CDR3 is built from 13 residues. Trimming took off 5 bases at V and 4 bases at J, with 9 bases between the two ends. Germline assignment: CDR1 SGHTA and CDR2 FQGNSA. The CDR3 loop reads CASSRDQGNTIYF. CDR3 DNA: TGTGCCAGCAGCAGAGACCAGGGAAACACCATATATTTT. Supplemented by reference TRBV7-2 and TRBJ1-3, the full variable domain reads GAGVSQSPSNKVTEKGKDVELRCDPISGHTALYWYRQSLGQGLEFLIYFQGNSAPDKSGLPSDRFSAERTGGSVSTLTIQRTQQEDSAVYLCASSRDQGNTIYFGEGSWLTVV.

V usage is TRBV5-1 and J usage is TRBJ2-2, with 12 bases matching TRBD2. CDR3 size: 16 residues. Trimming at V came to 3 bases and at J to 4 bases, leaving 4 bases not matched to a gene. Germline CDR1 reads SGHRS; CDR2 reads YFSETQ. CDR3 sequence reads: CASSSGLAGTTGELFF. CDR3 DNA sequence: TGCGCCAGCAGCTCGGGACTAGCGGGCACCACCGGGGAGCTGTTTTTT.

This clone was picked up one time. Other DNA sequences in the same sample also yield this CDR3. The genes are TRBV5-8 and TRBJ1-5; unclear D gene. The V and J ends lost 5 bases and 4 bases respectively, with 7 bases between them. This CDR3 has 12 amino acids. The germline CDR1 and CDR2 sequences are SGHTS and YDEGEE. This CDR3 is CASSLFNQPQHF. DNA of the CDR3: TGTGCCAGCAGTCTATTTAATCAGCCCCAGCATTTT.

The rearrangement links TRBV6-1 to TRBJ2-1, with 10 bases identical to TRBD1. Trimming at V came to 4 bases and at J to 0 bases, leaving 3 bases not matched to a gene. Germline V gives CDR1 MNHNS, CDR2 SASEGT. CDR3 length equals 16 residues. The CDR3 here is CASSGRDRGSYNEQFF. As DNA, the CDR3 is TGTGCCAGCAGTGGCAGGGACAGGGGCTCCTACAATGAGCAGTTCTTC.

The rearrangement links TRBV28 to TRBJ2-2; 15 bases are a match to TRBD2. The CDR3 runs 19 residues. Germline CDR1 MDHEN, CDR2 SYDVKM. The V segment lost 4 bases and the J segment 9 bases; nucleotides outside the gene matches: 15. The CDR3 sequence: CASSSWTSGGGGRKRELFF. The DNA of the CDR3 is TGTGCCAGCAGTTCTTGGACTAGCGGGGGGGGCGGGAGGAAGCGGGAGCTGTTTTTT.